A selection of T cell receptor beta chains follows, all from one sample in a study of shared clonotypes between healthy human individuals. Libraries were prepared by immunoSEQ multiplex PCR; TCRdb keeps only in-frame clonotypes and omits some of them. This sample yields some 1,600,000 clones, of which 98% are seen a single time; about 0.4% belongs to the top ten. The sequenced sample consisted of naive CD4+ T cells sorted from blood. These receptors originate from a man in his thirties or forties in good health. The CDR3 runs from the conserved cysteine through the conserved F or W. Fields, in order: CDR3 DNA, CDR3 protein, J gene, V gene, clone size, D gene. D genes are given only for firm matches. Size values are once, few and many counts, or a class for expanded clones, and some rows have none.

TGTGCCAGCAGTGAACCTGGACAGGTTCGGGAAAAACTGTTTTTT CASSEPGQVREKLFF TRBJ1-4 TRBV6-1 . TRBD1
TGTGCCAGCAGCCAAGTACCCGTCTTTGGGCCCCAGCATTTT CASSQVPVFGPQHF TRBJ1-5 TRBV14 . .
TGTGCCAGCTCACCAGGCGCTATTGAAGCTTTCTTT CASSPGAIEAFF TRBJ1-1 TRBV18 . .
TGTGCCAGTAGTATAGGACAGCTGAACACTGAAGCTTTCTTT CASSIGQLNTEAFF TRBJ1-1 TRBV19 . .
TGTGCCAGCAGTGGAGGACAGGCCTTTGAAAAACTGTTTTTT CASSGGQAFEKLFF TRBJ1-4 TRBV6-6 . TRBD1
TGCGCCAGCAGCAAAGGGGACAGGGAAAGTGGTGGCTACACCTTC CASSKGDRESGGYTF TRBJ1-2 TRBV5-1 . TRBD1
TGTGCCAGCTCACCACCCACGACCAATGAGCAGTTCTTC CASSPPTTNEQFF TRBJ2-1 TRBV18 . .
TGCAGCGGACGGACAGCTTCGAACACTGAAGCTTTCTTT CSGRTASNTEAFF TRBJ1-1 TRBV29-1 . .
TGTGCCACCGCACAGCCCGGGACAGGGGACAATGAGCAGTTCTTC CATAQPGTGDNEQFF TRBJ2-1 TRBV15 . TRBD1
TGTGCCAGCAGCTTAGCCCAGGTGGTCGGGGAGCTGTTTTTT CASSLAQVVGELFF TRBJ2-2 TRBV7-9 . .
TGTGCCAGCAGCTTAACAGGGACCGTCTCCAATGAGCAGTTCTTC CASSLTGTVSNEQFF TRBJ2-1 TRBV9 . .
TGTGCCAGCAGCCAAGAACAGGCAGTGATCACCGGGGAGCTGTTTTTT CASSQEQAVITGELFF TRBJ2-2 TRBV4-2 . .
TGTGCCAGTAGTTTAAGAGGCCCGAACACTGAAGCTTTCTTT CASSLRGPNTEAFF TRBJ1-1 TRBV19 . .
TGTGCCAGCAGCCGACCGGACACTACCTACGAGCAGTACTTC CASSRPDTTYEQYF TRBJ2-7 TRBV27 once .
TGCGCCAGCAGCTTGGCCTGGGACAGGGGGATCCCCTACGAGCAGTACTTC CASSLAWDRGIPYEQYF TRBJ2-7 TRBV5-1 . TRBD1
TGTGCCAGCCGGCCGGCAGGGATCCCCCAAGAGACCCAGTACTTC CASRPAGIPQETQYF TRBJ2-5 TRBV7-6 . .
TGTGCCAGCAGCTTTCAGCCCTCGAACACCGGGGAGCTGTTTTTT CASSFQPSNTGELFF TRBJ2-2 TRBV5-6 . .
TGTGCCAGCAGCAGGGGCACTGAGCAGTTCTTC CASSRGTEQFF TRBJ2-1 TRBV11-3 . .
TGCAGCGTTGTAACTAGCGGTCTGACAGATACGCAGTATTTT CSVVTSGLTDTQYF TRBJ2-3 TRBV29-1 . TRBD2
TGTGCCAGCAGCTTAGGGGACAGTAGTTCCTACGAGCAGTACTTC CASSLGDSSSYEQYF TRBJ2-7 TRBV11-2 . TRBD1
TGCGCCAGCAGCTTCCAACCCCCCACTGGCCAAGAGACCCAGTACTTC CASSFQPPTGQETQYF TRBJ2-5 TRBV5-1 . .
TGCGCCAGCAGCTTGGGAGGGGCTCCAGATACGCAGTATTTT CASSLGGAPDTQYF TRBJ2-3 TRBV5-1 . .
TGCAGCGTTGAAAGCAGGGACAGGCAAGAGACCCAGTACTTC CSVESRDRQETQYF TRBJ2-5 TRBV29-1 . TRBD1
TGTGCCTGGAGTGTACCGAAAGGGGGGAGCACTGAAGCTTTCTTT CAWSVPKGGSTEAFF TRBJ1-1 TRBV30 . .
TGTGCCAGCAGCCAGACTAGCCTAGGGCAGTTCTTC CASSQTSLGQFF TRBJ2-1 TRBV28 . TRBD2
TGTGCCAGCAGCGTTGGGGATATAGCAAATCAGCCCCAGCATTTT CASSVGDIANQPQHF TRBJ1-5 TRBV9 . .
TGTGCCAGCAGCGTTGCCGGGTACAATGAGCAGTTCTTC CASSVAGYNEQFF TRBJ2-1 TRBV9 . .
TGTGCCTGGAGAGTTAGCGGGCTGAACACAGATACGCAGTATTTT CAWRVSGLNTDTQYF TRBJ2-3 TRBV30 . TRBD2
TGCGCCAGCAGCTTGACTAGCGGGAGGTACACCTACGAGCAGTACTTC CASSLTSGRYTYEQYF TRBJ2-7 TRBV5-1 . TRBD2